A single T cell receptor beta chain is shown here with its context. Its antigen target is currently unknown. Base qualities are missing; no much larger clone stands one base away. Via the germline V gene, CDR1 is LGHNA and CDR2 YSLEER. V is cut by 1 base and J by 8 bases, and the space between the germline ends is 17 bases. The CDR3, cysteine through phenylalanine, is 16 amino acids long. The entry retains the CDR3 DNA only, 48 bases that are in frame from base 1. TCRbeta CDR3 regions were amplified from genomic DNA using the immunoSEQ Assay, a bias-controlled multiplex PCR. The paper's data handling went like this. Nucleated cell counts per sample were estimated from amplification of reference gene primers within the assay. Sequence reads were collapsed and filtered to measure the absolute abundance of every unique TCRbeta CDR3 rearrangement. Productive Simpson clonality was computed per sample as the square root of Simpson's diversity index over productive rearrangements. In its TCRdb copy, this immuneACCESS table keeps in-frame sequences only and misses some clones. Where compared with another copy, unresolved V genes explain less than half of these, and the others have no known cause. For V, J and clone size, that table is used; D and trimming come from the DNA. The sample has more than 250,000 clones on record, around nine tenths of them singletons. Together, the top ten hold 1% of the sample.

This record comes from a study of blood T cell repertoires in COVID-19 (TCRdb year 2020). For the study in its entirety: Samples from collaborators originated in the United States, Italy and Spain and spanned both the acute and convalescent phases of COVID-19. The prospective study material was composed of cDNA or gDNA derived from T cells, B-cell-depleted T cells, or PBMCs. Where HLA class I and class II types were available, the types were taken from metadata supplied by the sample provider, not from assay-based typing. The repertoires were released in a freely available public database meant as a resource for research on the immune response to SARS-CoV-2. Samples came from the ongoing ImmuneRACE study (first 160 participants) plus 1,254 subjects from 6 global collaborators. The dataset comprised deeply sampled blood TCRbeta repertoires from subjects exposed to, actively infected with, or recovered from COVID-19. Nearly every sample came with metadata listing a de-identified subject ID, COVID-19 status, age in years and sex. Overall study results and their limits: The quantity of clinical and demographic metadata differed by source and by participant and was supplied without curation.

Each collaborating institution followed its own protocols to collect whole blood in K2EDTA tubes. For TCRbeta analysis, collaborators shipped samples in one of three forms: frozen whole blood, isolated PBMCs, or DNA extracted from either of those sample types. Recombination connected TRBV4-3 to TRBJ1-4, and possibly TRBD1, on 6 matching bases. The TCR comes from a man aged 50 to 60 with active or convalescent COVID-19. Sequenced material: peripheral blood. CDR3 sequence: CASSQAGNRVGEKLFF. The DNA sequence reads TGCGCCAGCAGCCAAGCTGGGAACAGGGTCGGGGAAAAACTGTTTTTT.